The 7 T cell receptor beta chains in this list originate from one sample, sequenced in a study of identical twins. TCRdb re-analysed the 5' RACE reads in MiXCR, keeping a single row per CDR3 protein. Here the sample spans about 530,000 distinct CDR3 sequences, nearly 15% being singletons. A further study also used this sample, focusing on yellow fever vaccine responses in identical twins.

The sequenced sample consisted of CD4+ T cells sorted from blood. The receptor set was obtained from a woman aged 18-35 years in good health.

The chain employs TRBV29-1 and TRBJ2-7; 10 bases line up with TRBD2. The CDR3 sequence is 12 residues long. Per germline, CDR1 SQVTM and CDR2 ANQGSEA. With 8 bases clipped from V and 6 bases from J, the junction kept 7 bases outside the gene matches. DNA for the CDR3: TGCAGCACCTCTAGCGGGAGTGGCGAGCAGTACTTC. It codes for CSTSSGSGEQYF.

The chain combines TRBV4-1 with TRBJ2-3; 12 bases line up with TRBD2. The germline gives CDR1 MGHRA, CDR2 YSYEKL. V gave up 1 base and J gave up 5 bases; unmatched junction bases: 4. The CDR3 runs to 16 residues. The CDR3, as DNA: TGCGCCAGCAGCCAAGGTCTAGCGGGAGGGAAAGATACGCAGTATTTT. As protein: CASSQGLAGGKDTQYF.

The chain is built from TRBV11-2 and TRBJ2-5; TRBD1 matches at 7 bases. V gave up 4 bases and J gave up 7 bases; unmatched junction bases: 9. The germline gives CDR1 SGHAT, CDR2 FQNNGV. The length of the CDR3 is 14 residues. CDR3 region: CASSSPGGPGTQYF. The CDR3 nucleotides read TGTGCCAGCAGCTCCCCAGGGGGACCGGGGACCCAGTACTTC.

This clonotype was detected only a few times. The genes are TRBV10-3 and TRBJ2-2, with 8 bases identical to TRBD1. From germline, CDR1 is ENHRY and CDR2 SYGVKD. V shed 6 bases, J shed 7 bases, and the junction held 10 bases outside the gene matches. CDR3 length: 15 residues. CDR3 nucleotides: TGTGCCATCAGCCCTAGGACAGGGCTCGTCGGGGAGCTGTTTTTT. Its protein product is CAISPRTGLVGELFF.

This clonotype was observed a few times. The chain recombines TRBV3-1 with TRBJ2-1; D possibly matches TRBD1 or TRBD2 (5 bases each). Trimming left V 4 bases short and J 2 bases short, with 9 bases between. The CDR3 runs 14 residues. In germline, CDR1 is LGHDT, CDR2 YNNKEL (reference sequence). CDR3 loop: CASSPGTAYNEQFF. CDR3 bases: TGTGCCAGCAGCCCTGGGACGGCCTACAATGAGCAGTTCTTC.

The rearrangement joins TRBV6-2 or TRBV6-3 to TRBJ2-7, with unresolved D. V lost 4 bases to trimming and J lost 0 bases, with 10 bases between them. CDR1 is MNHEY, CDR2 SVGEGT, per germline. The CDR3 consists of 14 residues. The CDR3 coding sequence is TGTGCCAGCAGTTCATTCAGTAGCTCCTACGAGCAGTACGTC. Amino acid sequence: CASSSFSSSYEQYV.

The chain links TRBV6-5 to TRBJ2-1, with 11 bases aligning to TRBD2. V was pared by 0 bases and J by 10 bases, with 8 bases of the junction left unmatched. The germline V gene encodes CDR1 MNHEY and CDR2 SVGAGI. The CDR3 contains 16 residues. Here the CDR3 reads CASSYSGSSGRNEQFF. The CDR3 DNA reads TGTGCCAGCAGTTACTCAGGGTCTAGCGGGAGGAACGAGCAGTTCTTC.